Each of the 12 T cell receptor beta chains below was sequenced from the same sample in a study of CD8+ T cells in alopecia areata. As the sequencing template, cDNA was produced by extracting RNA and reverse transcribing it. The protocol was immunoSEQ multiplex PCR, while the TCRdb copy is restricted to in-frame clones and leaves out a portion. The data show 150,000 to 200,000 clones, about 72% seen once. The source was CD8+ T cells sorted from blood, collected at week 0. These receptors were collected from a human donor with alopecia areata.

The chain employs TRBV30 and TRBJ2-7; D possibly uses TRBD1 or TRBD2 (5 bases each). V gave up 3 bases and J gave up 5 bases, with 11 bases separating them. Germline values: CDR1 GTSNPN, CDR2 SVGIG (reference sequence). The CDR3 has 12 residues. CDR3 in DNA: TGTGCCTGGAGGGGGGTGATGGACGAGCAGTACTTC. Amino acid sequence: CAWRGVMDEQYF.

V and J are TRBV14 and TRBJ1-2; no reliable D call. The CDR3 totals 13 residues. Between the trimmed V and J ends, which lost 0 bases and 8 bases, there was a span of 10 bases. Germline CDR1 SGHDN, CDR2 FVKESK. The CDR3 sequence: CASSQDGFYGYTF. CDR3 nucleotides: TGTGCCAGCAGCCAAGACGGTTTCTACGGCTACACCTTC.

The chain has TRBV27 and TRBJ2-7, with 10 positions matching TRBD1. Germline CDR1 and CDR2: MNHEY and SMNVEV (reference sequence). The CDR3 length is 15 residues. The junction had 4 bases not matched to a gene; V was cut back by 3 bases and J by 2 bases. CDR3 residues: CASSFQGQGAYEQYF. The CDR3 DNA reads TGTGCCAGCAGTTTCCAAGGACAGGGGGCCTACGAGCAGTACTTC.

As DNA, the CDR3 is TGTGCCAGCAGCTCCGGTTTAGCCAAAAACATTCAGTACTTC. This encodes CASSSGLAKNIQYF. The chain has TRBV13 and TRBJ2-4; D is uncertain. This CDR3 is 14 amino acids long. The V end was cut by 4 bases, the J end by 0 bases, with 7 bases between. Germline CDR1 PRHDT, CDR2 FYEKMQ (reference sequence).

V and J are TRBV19 and TRBJ2-1; D is possibly TRBD1 or TRBD2 (5 bases each). The V and J ends lost 3 bases and 4 bases respectively, with 19 bases between them. The CDR3 extends over 17 amino acids. Germline V CDR1 and CDR2: LNHDA, SQIVND (reference sequence). The CDR3 here is CASSIVLLRDGYNEQFF. The CDR3 region has the DNA TGTGCCAGTAGTATTGTCCTACTCCGGGACGGGTACAATGAGCAGTTCTTC.

The chain links TRBV7-2 to TRBJ1-1, with D possibly matching TRBD1 (5 bases). Trimming removed 1 base from V and 3 bases from J, with 15 bases in between. The CDR3 totals 16 residues. The germline V gene encodes CDR1 SGHTA and CDR2 FQGNSA. The CDR3 loop is CASSLEWGVEDTEAFF. The CDR3 bases are TGTGCCAGCAGCTTAGAGTGGGGGGTGGAGGACACTGAAGCTTTCTTT.

The chain joins TRBV4-1 to TRBJ2-7; weak D call: TRBD1 (6 bases). The CDR3 length is 17 residues. In germline, CDR1 is MGHRA, CDR2 YSYEKL. Trimming removed 3 bases from V and 1 base from J, with 19 bases in between. DNA of the CDR3: TGCGCCAGCAGCCACCAAACCACAGGGATCTCATCCTACGAGCAGTACTTC. Translation gives CASSHQTTGISSYEQYF.

The V gene is TRBV30, the J gene TRBJ1-1; the D is unclear. The CDR3 totals 14 residues. Per the germline V gene, CDR1 is GTSNPN and CDR2 is SVGIG (reference sequence). V was shortened by 0 bases and J by 6 bases, with 14 bases between the two germline ends. The CDR3: CAWSVLREMAEAFF. The CDR3 region has the DNA TGTGCCTGGAGTGTATTGAGAGAAATGGCTGAAGCTTTCTTT.

Note on this clone: The sample contains more than one DNA sequence encoding this CDR3. The genes are TRBV5-1 and TRBJ2-7, with no clear D. Trimming removed 0 bases from V and 4 bases from J, with 8 bases in between. This CDR3 comprises 13 residues. The germline V gene has CDR1 SGHRS and CDR2 YFSETQ. DNA for the CDR3: TGCGCCAGCAGCTTGGCCTCCTCATACGAGCAGTACTTC. Protein sequence: CASSLASSYEQYF.

The rearrangement uses TRBV29-1 and TRBJ2-5, with D tentatively TRBD2 (7 bases). Germline V gene data show CDR1 as SQVTM and CDR2 as ANQGSEA. The CDR3 runs 12 residues. Trimming took 5 bases from V and 10 from J, leaving 17 bases between them. The CDR3 bases are TGCAGCGTTCCAGGGAGGGGGGACGGCCAGTACTTC. It yields the protein CSVPGRGDGQYF.

The chain has TRBV9 and TRBJ2-5; 10 bases fit TRBD2. Trimming cost V 1 base and J 4 bases; bases outside gene matches: 4. CDR3 length: 15 amino acids. From germline, CDR1 is SGDLS and CDR2 YYNGEE. Here the CDR3 reads CASSVTGTSVETQYF. The CDR3 bases are TGTGCCAGCAGCGTAACCGGGACTAGCGTAGAGACCCAGTACTTC.

The genes are TRBV2 and TRBJ2-3; D could derive from TRBD1 or TRBD2 (5 bases each). Germline lookup yields CDR1 SNHLY and CDR2 FYNNEI. V was clipped by 6 bases and J by 6 bases, with 22 bases between them. The CDR3 covers 16 residues. The CDR3: CASRVPGPSLTDTQYF. In nucleotides, the CDR3 is TGTGCCAGCAGAGTTCCGGGGCCCTCCCTGACGGATACGCAGTATTTT.